Presented here are 24 T cell receptor beta chains from one specimen sequenced in a study of blood T cell repertoires in COVID-19 (dated by TCRdb to about 2020). The library was prepared using the immunoSEQ multiplex PCR assay. TCRdb stores this immuneACCESS table with in-frame sequences only. Part of the clones is absent; in the studies checked, under half of the shortfall reflects unresolved V genes, and no reason is known for the rest. The sample data list 200,000 to 250,000 clones, and over 80% of these were observed just once. The ten largest clonotypes hold over 0.95% of the sample. The specimen sequenced was PBMCs or T cells enriched from blood (not recorded which). The receptors here all came from a man aged 30 to 39 who had recovered from COVID-19.

V usage is TRBV14 and J usage is TRBJ2-7; 12 bases are shared with TRBD2. Germline loops: CDR1 SGHDN, CDR2 FVKESK. The CDR3 spans 17 residues. V dropped 1 base and J dropped 3; count of bases not matched to a gene: 7. The CDR3 region is CASSQGVLAGGNYEQYF. The CDR3 DNA is TGTGCCAGCAGCCAAGGGGTACTAGCGGGAGGCAACTACGAGCAGTACTTC.

The chain recombines TRBV7-9 with TRBJ1-1; D unclear. This CDR3 region has 12 residues. V gave up 0 bases and J gave up 11 bases, with 10 bases separating them. Germline CDR1 is SEHNR and CDR2 is FQNEAQ (reference sequence). CDR3 nucleotide sequence: TGTGCCAGCAGCTTAGCGTCACAAACGGCTTTCTTT. Amino acid sequence: CASSLASQTAFF.

This clone has just one count. The V call is TRBV28, the J call TRBJ2-7; D remains unclear. The germline V gene has CDR1 MDHEN and CDR2 SYDVKM. The ends were cut back, 2 bases at V and 1 base at J, with 6 bases in the middle. This CDR3 has 13 amino acids. DNA of the CDR3: TGTGCCAGCAGTTTAACTCATTCCTACGAGCAGTACTTC. Its translation: CASSLTHSYEQYF.

The chain combines TRBV5-4 with TRBJ2-1; TRBD1 might be the D (7 bases). The V gene lost 4 bases and the J gene lost 0 bases, with 14 bases spanning the gap. Germline CDR1 and CDR2: SGHNT and YYREEE (reference sequence). This CDR3 has 16 residues. The CDR3 protein is CASSPNRGLSYNEQFF. CDR3 coding DNA: TGTGCCAGCAGCCCGAACAGGGGACTCTCCTACAATGAGCAGTTCTTC.

The chain has TRBV4-1 and TRBJ2-6; tentative D call: TRBD1 (5 bases). The CDR3 extends over 18 amino acids. In germline, CDR1 is MGHRA, CDR2 YSYEKL. V gave up 2 bases and J gave up 0 bases, with 14 bases separating them. CDR3: CASSQRGSPSSGANVLTF. In nucleotides, the CDR3 is TGCGCCAGCAGCCAAAGGGGCAGCCCAAGCTCTGGGGCCAACGTCCTGACTTTC.

The chain couples TRBV30 to TRBJ2-7; a possible D gene is TRBD1 (5 bases). The CDR3 is made up of 12 amino acids. CDR1 and CDR2 from the germline V gene are GTSNPN and SVGIG (reference sequence). V lost 2 bases to trimming and J lost 4 bases, with 9 bases between them. The CDR3, as DNA: TGTGCCTGGAGTCATGACAGTTACGAGCAGTACTTC. Translation gives CAWSHDSYEQYF.

The rearrangement joins TRBV7-2 to TRBJ1-2; D not certain. V was trimmed by 4 bases and J by 4 bases, leaving 13 bases between them. CDR1 and CDR2 (germline): SGHTA, FQGNSA. The CDR3 has 14 residues. CDR3 sequence: CASSSLHLFYGYTF. DNA for the CDR3: TGTGCCAGCAGCTCCCTTCACCTATTCTATGGCTACACCTTC.

The chain has TRBV15 and TRBJ1-5; D not certain. V was shortened by 0 bases and J by 3 bases, with 9 bases between the two germline ends. This CDR3 comprises 15 residues. CDR1 and CDR2 from the germline V gene are LNHNV and YYDKDF (reference sequence). CDR3 nucleotide sequence: TGTGCCACCAGCAGAGATTGGGCAGACAATCAGCCCCAGCATTTT. As protein: CATSRDWADNQPQHF.

The CDR3 loop is CASSSLGGSGRSSGELFF. The CDR3 DNA reads as TGTGCCAGCAGCTCCTTAGGGGGTAGCGGGAGGTCGTCCGGGGAGCTGTTTTTT. The genes are TRBV7-8 and TRBJ2-2; 10 positions agree with TRBD2. Germline CDR1 SGHVS, CDR2 FQNEAQ. With 4 bases clipped from V and 6 bases from J, the junction kept 14 bases outside the gene matches. This CDR3 has 18 amino acids.

CDR3: CASSQDAGIMSRTEAFF. CDR3 sequence (DNA): TGTGCCAGCAGCCAAGATGCGGGGATTATGAGTCGGACTGAAGCTTTCTTT. This chain connects TRBV3-1 (or the pseudogene TRBV3-2) to TRBJ1-1; D not certain. Germline values: CDR1 LGHDT, CDR2 YNNKEL (reference sequence). The V and J ends lost 0 bases and 5 bases respectively, with 19 bases between them. The length of the CDR3 is 17 residues.

Remarks on this clone: Other DNA sequences from this sample encode an identical CDR3 as well. The chain joins TRBV5-4 to TRBJ1-6, with 8 bases identical to TRBD1. There are 15 residues in the CDR3. The germline V gene has CDR1 SGHNT and CDR2 YYREEE (reference sequence). Trimming cost V 0 bases and J 8 bases; bases outside gene matches: 4. In nucleotides, the CDR3 is TGTGCCAGCAGCTTGGCCGGGACAGGCGATTCACCCCTCCACTTT. The encoded protein is CASSLAGTGDSPLHF.

The chain combines TRBV2 with TRBJ2-7; no clear D. Germline-derived CDR1 and CDR2 are SNHLY and FYNNEI. The CDR3 runs 14 residues. V was trimmed by 4 bases and J by 2 bases, leaving 12 bases between them. The CDR3 loop reads CASSVSENPYEQYF. CDR3 bases: TGTGCCAGCAGTGTGAGCGAAAACCCCTACGAGCAGTACTTC.

The chain joins TRBV5-1 to TRBJ2-3, with 11 bases matching TRBD2. The CDR3 length is 16 residues. From germline, CDR1 is SGHRS and CDR2 YFSETQ. Unmatched junction bases numbered 12, after V lost 6 bases and J lost 6 bases. The DNA of the CDR3 is TGCGCCAGCACCATCGGACTAGCGGGTCTTTCGGATACGCAGTATTTT. As protein: CASTIGLAGLSDTQYF.

The chain uses TRBV7-2 and TRBJ1-6, with TRBD1 as a possible D gene (5 bases). Between the trimmed V and J ends, which lost 1 base and 2 bases, there was a span of 12 bases. CDR1 SGHTA and CDR2 FQGNSA come from the germline V gene. The CDR3 spans 17 residues. The DNA for the CDR3 is TGTGCCAGCAGCTTAGTGCAGGGTAGGGCCTATAATTCACCCCTCCACTTT. Its translation is CASSLVQGRAYNSPLHF.

This chain connects TRBV27 to TRBJ2-1; D is possibly TRBD1 (6 bases). This CDR3 contains 21 residues. The V gene lost 5 bases and the J gene lost 0 bases, with 29 bases spanning the gap. Germline V CDR1 and CDR2: MNHEY, SMNVEV (reference sequence). This CDR3 is CASSRTGPEGQWIRSYNEQFF. Here the CDR3 DNA reads TGTGCCAGCAGTCGTACGGGTCCCGAGGGACAATGGATACGCTCCTACAATGAGCAGTTCTTC.

The CDR3 region is CASRGQGATNEKLFF. As DNA, the CDR3 is TGTGCCAGCAGGGGACAGGGGGCAACTAATGAAAAACTGTTTTTT. V gene TRBV28 combines with J gene TRBJ1-4; TRBD1 aligns across 11 bases. This CDR3 is 15 amino acids long. Unmatched junction bases numbered 0, after V lost 6 bases and J lost 0 bases. Germline values: CDR1 MDHEN, CDR2 SYDVKM.

This chain uses TRBV10-2 with TRBJ2-7; 7 bases are shared with TRBD2. Germline trimming cut 7 bases from V and 1 base from J; bases unmatched to any gene: 1. CDR3 length equals 12 residues. Germline CDR1 is WSHSY and CDR2 is SAAADI. Written as DNA, the CDR3 is TGCGCCAGCAAACTAGCGTCCTACGAGCAGTACTTC. Residues: CASKLASYEQYF.

The genes are TRBV20-1 and TRBJ2-2; TRBD1 agrees at 7 bases. CDR3 length: 16 residues. Germline CDR1 DFQATT, CDR2 SNEGSKA (reference sequence). The V and J ends lost 3 bases and 1 base, in that order; junction bases with no gene match: 8. CDR3 residues: CSASDPRTGNTGELFF. The CDR3 region has the DNA TGCAGTGCTAGTGACCCCAGGACAGGGAACACCGGGGAGCTGTTTTTT.

The J gene is TRBJ2-3, the V gene TRBV9, with TRBD1 matching over 8 bases. V shed 2 bases, J shed 5 bases, and the junction held 4 bases outside the gene matches. The CDR3 totals 14 residues. Germline CDR1 and CDR2: SGDLS and YYNGEE. The CDR3 DNA reads as TGTGCCAGCAGCGTTGACAGGGGTAGAGATACGCAGTATTTT. This sequence encodes CASSVDRGRDTQYF.

The chain recombines TRBV10-2 with TRBJ2-3; no clear D. V lost 7 bases, J lost 0 bases, and 14 bases lay in between. The CDR3 consists of 15 residues. Per the germline V gene, CDR1 is WSHSY and CDR2 is SAAADI. As DNA, the CDR3 is TGCGCCAGCAATTCCCCTACCGCTAGCACAGATACGCAGTATTTT. This sequence encodes CASNSPTASTDTQYF.

The chain recombines TRBV12-3 or TRBV12-4 with TRBJ1-1, with D possibly being TRBD1 (5 bases). The CDR3 is made up of 11 amino acids. The ends were cut back, 6 bases at V and 10 bases at J, with 12 bases in the middle. This chain's CDR3 is CASSGTGGAFF. The CDR3 nucleotides are TGTGCCAGCAGCGGGACGGGAGGAGCTTTCTTT.

The V call is TRBV10-1, the J call TRBJ2-3; the D is unclear. CDR3 size: 14 residues. CDR1 and CDR2 from the germline V gene are WNHNN and SYGVQD (reference sequence). The ends were cut back, 10 bases at V and 0 bases at J, with 14 bases in the middle. Written as DNA, the CDR3 is TGCGCCACCTCGAAAGACTTGAGCACAGATACGCAGTATTTT. Its translation is CATSKDLSTDTQYF.

This chain links TRBV19 with TRBJ2-7; TRBD1 matches at 10 bases. In germline, CDR1 is LNHDA, CDR2 SQIVND (reference sequence). This CDR3 spans 15 amino acids. V lost 6 bases to trimming and J lost 8 bases; unmatched junction nucleotides: 13. In DNA, the CDR3 is TGTGCCAGTAGCGATAGGGCGGACAGGGGGGTACAGCAGTACTTC. Protein product: CASSDRADRGVQQYF.

The chain employs TRBV19 and TRBJ2-7; D is possibly TRBD2 (5 bases). Trimming took off 3 bases at V and 4 bases at J, with 13 bases between the two ends. Germline CDR1 is LNHDA and CDR2 is SQIVND (reference sequence). The CDR3 length is 14 residues. CDR3 region: CASSIGGIGYEQYF. Here the CDR3 DNA reads TGTGCCAGTAGTATCGGAGGCATTGGGTACGAGCAGTACTTC. The variable domain in full, with the rest retrieved from reference TRBV19 and TRBJ2-7, is DGGITQSPKYLFRKEGQNVTLSCEQNLNHDAMYWYRQDPGQGLRLIYYSQIVNDFQKGDIAEGYSVSREKKESFPLTVTSAQKNPTAFYLCASSIGGIGYEQYFGPGTRLTVT.